These 17 T cell receptor beta chains originate from one sample sequenced in a study of Graves' ophthalmopathy and Graves' hyperthyroidism. Investigators amplified TCR beta CDR3 regions from RNA transcripts. HTBI primers were employed in first-round RT-PCR, then a second-round multiplex PCR followed. TCRdb recomputed calls from the multiplex PCR reads with MiXCR, one row per CDR3 protein. The sample gives about 370,000 distinct CDR3 sequences, approximately 20% of which show up once; 1.6% is in the top ten. Input material: peripheral blood. The source of these receptors is a woman in her late teens or twenties with Graves' ophthalmopathy.

This clonotype was detected many times. V usage is TRBV7-3 and J usage is TRBJ1-1; D unclear. Trimming cost V 4 bases and J 6 bases, with 18 bases left between them. The CDR3 length is 15 residues. CDR1 is SGHTA, CDR2 FQGTGA, per germline. The CDR3 coding sequence is TGTGCCAGCAGCTCGATTCTCAAATTGGACGCTGAAGCTTTCTTT. This encodes CASSSILKLDAEAFF.

The V and J genes are TRBV7-2 and TRBJ2-5, with 10 bases identical to TRBD1. The CDR3 extends over 16 amino acids. Germline lookup yields CDR1 SGHTA and CDR2 FQGNSA. With 0 bases clipped from V and 7 bases from J, the junction kept 8 bases outside the gene matches. CDR3 protein: CASSLAGTGVSGTQYF. Written as DNA, the CDR3 is TGTGCCAGCAGCTTAGCCGGGACAGGGGTCTCAGGGACCCAGTACTTC.

Ten or more counts support this clonotype. The chain carries TRBV18 and TRBJ1-5; no clear D gene. V was pared by 8 bases and J by 1 base, with 15 bases between. Germline V gives CDR1 KGHSH, CDR2 LQKENI. CDR3 length equals 15 residues. CDR3 coding DNA: TGTGCCAGCATGGCAGGATTGGGGAGCAATCAGCCCCAGCATTTT. This encodes CASMAGLGSNQPQHF.

This clonotype was counted many times. The chain employs TRBV5-5 and TRBJ1-2; the D is unclear. There are 16 residues in the CDR3. CDR1 and CDR2 (germline): SGHKS, YYEKEE (reference sequence). Trimming took off 2 bases at V and 3 bases at J, with 17 bases between the two ends. The CDR3 coding sequence is TGTGCCAGCAGCTTAAGACGGAACCCTAGAGACTATGGCTACACCTTC. Translation gives CASSLRRNPRDYGYTF. The whole variable domain, remainder taken from reference TRBV5-5 and TRBJ1-2, is DAGVTQSPTHLIKTRGQQVTLRCSPISGHKSVSWYQQVLGQGPQFIFQYYEKEERGRGNFPDRFSARQFPNYSSELNVNALLLGDSALYLCASSLRRNPRDYGYTFGSGTRLTVV.

The table lists this clonotype with many counts. The V call is TRBV6-2 or TRBV6-3, the J call TRBJ1-1; D possibly corresponds to TRBD1 (5 bases). Germline loops: CDR1 MNHEY, CDR2 SVGEGT. This CDR3 is built from 12 residues. Trimming took 6 bases from V and 6 from J, leaving 11 bases between them. The CDR3 coding sequence is TGTGCCAGCAGCCAAGACAGCGCTGAAGCTTTCTTT. Protein sequence: CASSQDSAEAFF.

V is TRBV6-1 and J is TRBJ1-1, with no clear D. Germline lookup yields CDR1 MNHNS and CDR2 SASEGT. V shed 10 bases and J shed 0 bases, with 9 bases lying between them. This CDR3 is built from 12 residues. The CDR3: CAKSTVNTEAFF. DNA for the CDR3: TGTGCCAAATCGACGGTGAACACTGAAGCTTTCTTT.

This clonotype turned up a few times. The CDR3 DNA reads as TGTGCCAGCAGTCGGGGGATGACTAGCGGGAGTGAGACCCAGTACTTC. Translated: CASSRGMTSGSETQYF. The V gene is TRBV12-3 or TRBV12-4, the J gene TRBJ2-5; TRBD2 matches at 12 bases. With V trimmed by 5 bases and J by 5 bases, 9 bases remained unmatched. CDR3 length equals 16 residues.

This clonotype was seen repeatedly, ten times or more. The chain is built from TRBV6-5 and TRBJ2-5; D perhaps matches TRBD2 (6 bases). Trimming removed 2 bases from V and 2 bases from J, with 12 bases in between. This CDR3 has 15 amino acids. Germline V gene sequence: CDR1 MNHEY, CDR2 SVGAGI. In nucleotides, the CDR3 is TGTGCCAGCAGTTACCGGAGGGGCGGTCAAGAGACCCAGTACTTC. Its protein product is CASSYRRGGQETQYF.

This clonotype was observed many times. The chain combines TRBV7-2 with TRBJ2-7; D may be TRBD2 (6 bases). V lost 5 bases, J lost 3 bases, and 17 bases lay in between. The germline gives CDR1 SGHTA, CDR2 FQGNSA. The length of the CDR3 is 15 residues. The CDR3 sequence: CASSPQAREVYEQYF. In DNA, the CDR3 is TGTGCCAGCAGCCCCCAGGCCAGGGAGGTCTACGAGCAGTACTTC.

Many counts were recorded for this clonotype. V is TRBV6-5 and J is TRBJ1-1; D is unclear. V dropped 6 bases and J dropped 1 base, with 9 bases sitting between them. The CDR3 has 13 amino acids. CDR1 is MNHEY, CDR2 SVGAGI, per germline. The CDR3 nucleotides read TGTGCCAGCAGGAGGGATGCGAACACTGAAGCTTTCTTT. Translation: CASRRDANTEAFF.

This clonotype was counted at least ten times. The CDR3 DNA reads TGTGCCAGCAGTCCAACGACTACCAGCTACGAGCAGTACTTC. As protein: CASSPTTTSYEQYF. The V gene is TRBV12-3 or TRBV12-4, the J gene TRBJ2-7, with D possibly being TRBD2 (5 bases). This CDR3 contains 14 residues. The V end was cut by 5 bases, the J end by 3 bases, with 14 bases between.

The J gene is TRBJ2-5, the V gene TRBV6-5, with D possibly matching TRBD1 (6 bases). CDR1 is MNHEY and CDR2 is SVGAGI in the germline V gene. This CDR3 spans 14 amino acids. Trimming cost V 5 bases and J 3 bases, with 13 bases left between them. This chain's CDR3 is CASSHGWTEETQYF. CDR3 nucleotides: TGTGCCAGCAGTCACGGTTGGACAGAAGAGACCCAGTACTTC.

The rearrangement joins TRBV6-5 to TRBJ2-7, with D possibly TRBD2 on 6 matching bases. Germline CDR1 and CDR2: MNHEY and SVGAGI. V lost 4 bases and J lost 2, with 15 bases in between. The CDR3 loop spans 15 amino acids. The CDR3 protein is CASSSGTRDTYEQYF. DNA of the CDR3: TGTGCCAGCAGTTCTGGGACTCGCGATACCTACGAGCAGTACTTC.

In its sample, this clonotype was seen many times. The chain joins TRBV4-3 to TRBJ2-2; TRBD2 might be the D (5 bases). Germline V gives CDR1 LGHNA, CDR2 YSLEER. This CDR3 region has 17 residues. Trimming shortened V by 0 bases and J by 7 bases, and 18 bases separated the two germline ends. The CDR3 spells CASSQDLGIERNGELFF. CDR3 in DNA: TGCGCCAGCAGCCAAGATCTCGGGATCGAGCGGAACGGGGAGCTGTTTTTT.

This clonotype was counted at least ten times. V is TRBV28 and J is TRBJ2-5; D is unclear. Germline CDR1 is MDHEN and CDR2 is SYDVKM. The CDR3 consists of 14 residues. V was shortened by 4 bases and J by 3 bases, with 12 bases between the two germline ends. The CDR3 nucleotides read TGTGCCAGCAGTTCCTACTTCCCCAAAGAGACCCAGTACTTC. Its translation: CASSSYFPKETQYF.

The sample holds a few counts of this clonotype. This chain links TRBV30 with TRBJ2-7; either TRBD1 or TRBD2 may fit D (6 bases each). Germline V CDR1 and CDR2: GTSNPN, SVGIG (reference sequence). The CDR3 totals 14 residues. V was shortened by 2 bases and J by 1 base, with 12 bases between the two germline ends. The CDR3 spells CAWSSGALSYEQYF. The DNA for the CDR3 is TGTGCCTGGAGTTCGGGGGCCCTTTCCTACGAGCAGTACTTC.

This clonotype was seen repeatedly, ten times or more. This chain joins TRBV14 and TRBJ2-2; D may be TRBD2 (7 bases). The germline V and J ends were trimmed by 5 bases and 4 bases, with 20 bases remaining between them. The germline V gene encodes CDR1 SGHDN and CDR2 FVKESK. The CDR3 sequence is 17 residues long. CDR3 DNA sequence: TGTGCCAGCAGCAAGGCCCTGGGAGGGGGGTCCACCGGGGAGCTGTTTTTT. Translation gives CASSKALGGGSTGELFF.